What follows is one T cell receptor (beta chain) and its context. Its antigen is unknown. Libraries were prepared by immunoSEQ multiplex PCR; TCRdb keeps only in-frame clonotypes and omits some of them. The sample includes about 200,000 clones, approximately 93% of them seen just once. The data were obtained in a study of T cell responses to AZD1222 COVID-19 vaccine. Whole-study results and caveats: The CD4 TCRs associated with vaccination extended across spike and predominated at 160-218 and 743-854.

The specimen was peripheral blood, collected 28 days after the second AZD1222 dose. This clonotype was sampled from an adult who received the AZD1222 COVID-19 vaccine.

CDR3 nucleotides: TGTGCCAGCAGCCAAGATCTTGGGACAGCTGAAGCTTTCTTT. This codes for CASSQDLGTAEAFF. The gene calls are TRBV3-1 (or the pseudogene TRBV3-2) and TRBJ1-1, with 7 bases fitting TRBD1. This CDR3 has 14 amino acids. Germline-derived CDR1 and CDR2 are LGHDT and YNNKEL (reference sequence). Trimming removed 0 bases from V and 6 bases from J; junction bases left unmatched: 4.